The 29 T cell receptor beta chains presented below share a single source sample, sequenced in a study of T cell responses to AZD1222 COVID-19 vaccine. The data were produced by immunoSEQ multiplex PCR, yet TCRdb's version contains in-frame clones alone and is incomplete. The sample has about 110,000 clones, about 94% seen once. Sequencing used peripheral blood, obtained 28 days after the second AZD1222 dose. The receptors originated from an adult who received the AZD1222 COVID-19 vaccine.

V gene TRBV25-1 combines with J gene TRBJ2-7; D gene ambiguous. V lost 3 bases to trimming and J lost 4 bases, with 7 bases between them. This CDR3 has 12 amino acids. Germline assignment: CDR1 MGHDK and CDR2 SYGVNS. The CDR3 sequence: CASSDYNYEQYF. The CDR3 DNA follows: TGTGCCAGCAGTGACTATAATTACGAGCAGTACTTC.

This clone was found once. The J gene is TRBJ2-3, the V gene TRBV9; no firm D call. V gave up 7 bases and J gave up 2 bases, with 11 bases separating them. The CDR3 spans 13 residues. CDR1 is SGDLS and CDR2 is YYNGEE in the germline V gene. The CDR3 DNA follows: TGTGCCAGCGGTACCGAAAACACAGATACGCAGTATTTT. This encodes CASGTENTDTQYF.

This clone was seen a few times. The DNA of the CDR3 is TGTGCCTGGACTAAGGCAGCCGATACGCAGTATTTT. Protein sequence: CAWTKAADTQYF. The rearrangement links TRBV30 to TRBJ2-3; D uncertain. The CDR3 runs 12 residues. Germline CDR1 is GTSNPN and CDR2 is SVGIG (reference sequence). V lost 4 bases, J lost 6 bases, and 11 bases lay in between.

Here the CDR3 DNA reads TGTGCTAGTGGTTTCTCGGCAGACGGTAGCAATCAGCCCCAGCATTTT. This codes for CASGFSADGSNQPQHF. This chain connects TRBV12-5 to TRBJ1-5; D unresolved. CDR1 and CDR2 from the germline V gene are LGHNT and FRNRAP. CDR3 size: 16 residues. Between the trimmed V and J ends, which lost 3 bases and 0 bases, there was a span of 12 bases.

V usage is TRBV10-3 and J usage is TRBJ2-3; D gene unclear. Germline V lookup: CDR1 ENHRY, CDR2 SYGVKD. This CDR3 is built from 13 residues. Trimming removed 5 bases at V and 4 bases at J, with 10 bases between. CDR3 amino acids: CAISPYPPDTQYF. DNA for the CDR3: TGTGCCATCAGTCCCTATCCCCCAGATACGCAGTATTTT.

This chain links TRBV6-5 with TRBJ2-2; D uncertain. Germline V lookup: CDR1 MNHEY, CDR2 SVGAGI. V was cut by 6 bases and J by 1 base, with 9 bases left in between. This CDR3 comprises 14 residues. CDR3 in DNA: TGTGCCAGCAGCAAGACCTTGAACACCGGGGAGCTGTTTTTT. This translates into CASSKTLNTGELFF.

The CDR3 DNA reads as TGTGCCAGCACCTCGACAGGGATAAATTCACCCCTCCACTTT. Its protein product is CASTSTGINSPLHF. This sequence joins TRBV2 and TRBJ1-6, with TRBD1 matching 7 bases. Germline CDR1 and CDR2: SNHLY and FYNNEI. Losses at the gene ends were 7 bases for V and 7 bases for J; bases not matched to a gene: 7. The CDR3 runs to 14 residues.

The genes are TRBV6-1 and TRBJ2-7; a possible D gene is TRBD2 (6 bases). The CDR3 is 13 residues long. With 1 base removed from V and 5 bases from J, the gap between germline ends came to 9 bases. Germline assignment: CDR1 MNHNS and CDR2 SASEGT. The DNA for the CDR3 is TGTGCCAGCAGTGAAGACAGGAGGGACGAGCAGTACTTC. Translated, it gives CASSEDRRDEQYF.

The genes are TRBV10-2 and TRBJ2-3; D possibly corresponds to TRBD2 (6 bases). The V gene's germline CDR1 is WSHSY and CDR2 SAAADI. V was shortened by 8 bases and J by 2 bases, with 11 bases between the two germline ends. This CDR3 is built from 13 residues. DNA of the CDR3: TGCGCCAGCCGGGACTCCTTCACAGATACGCAGTATTTT. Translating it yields CASRDSFTDTQYF.

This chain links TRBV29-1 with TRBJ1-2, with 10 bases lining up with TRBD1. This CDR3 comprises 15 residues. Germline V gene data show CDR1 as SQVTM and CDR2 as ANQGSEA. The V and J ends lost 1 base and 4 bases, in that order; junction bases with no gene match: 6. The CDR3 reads CSVEGGTGAFYGYTF. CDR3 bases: TGCAGCGTTGAAGGGGGGACAGGGGCATTCTATGGCTACACCTTC.

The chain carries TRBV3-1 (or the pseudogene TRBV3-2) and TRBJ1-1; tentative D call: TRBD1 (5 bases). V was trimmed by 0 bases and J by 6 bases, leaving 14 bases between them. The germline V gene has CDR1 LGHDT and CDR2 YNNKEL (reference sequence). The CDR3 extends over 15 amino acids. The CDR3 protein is CASSQDWGIFAEAFF. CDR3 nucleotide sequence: TGTGCCAGCAGCCAAGATTGGGGGATTTTCGCTGAAGCTTTCTTT.

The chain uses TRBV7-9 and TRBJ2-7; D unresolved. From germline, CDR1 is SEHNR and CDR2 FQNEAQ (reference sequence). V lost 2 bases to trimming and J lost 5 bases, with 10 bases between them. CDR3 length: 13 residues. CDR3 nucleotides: TGTGCCAGCAGCTTAAGAGGTATCGACGAGCAGTACTTC. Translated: CASSLRGIDEQYF.

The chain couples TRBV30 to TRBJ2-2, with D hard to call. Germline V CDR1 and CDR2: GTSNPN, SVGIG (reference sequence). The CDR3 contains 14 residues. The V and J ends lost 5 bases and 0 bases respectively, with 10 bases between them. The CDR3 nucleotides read TGTGCCTGGGACGGGTACGCGAACACCGGGGAGCTGTTTTTT. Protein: CAWDGYANTGELFF.

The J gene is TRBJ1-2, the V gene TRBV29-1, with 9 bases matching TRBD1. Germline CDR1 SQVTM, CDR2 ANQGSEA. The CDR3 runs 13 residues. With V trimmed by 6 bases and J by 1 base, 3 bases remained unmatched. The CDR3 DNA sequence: TGCAGCGTACAGGGGGCCCTTAACTATGGCTACACCTTC. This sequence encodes CSVQGALNYGYTF.

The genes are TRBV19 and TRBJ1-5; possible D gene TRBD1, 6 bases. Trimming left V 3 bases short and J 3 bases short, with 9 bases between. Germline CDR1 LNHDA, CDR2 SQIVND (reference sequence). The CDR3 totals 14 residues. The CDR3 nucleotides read TGTGCCAGTAGTATGAACAGGGACAATCAGCCCCAGCATTTT. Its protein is CASSMNRDNQPQHF.

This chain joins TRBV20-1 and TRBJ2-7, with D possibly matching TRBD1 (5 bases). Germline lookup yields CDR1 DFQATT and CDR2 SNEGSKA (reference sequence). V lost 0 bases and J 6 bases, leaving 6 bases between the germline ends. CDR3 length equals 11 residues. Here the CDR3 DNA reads TGCAGTGCTAGAGAAGGGGCCGAGCAGTACTTC. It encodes CSAREGAEQYF.

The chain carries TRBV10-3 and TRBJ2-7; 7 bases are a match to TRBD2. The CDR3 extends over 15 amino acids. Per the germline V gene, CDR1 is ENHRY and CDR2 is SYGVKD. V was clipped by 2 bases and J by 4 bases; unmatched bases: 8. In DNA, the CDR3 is TGTGCCATCAGTGAGGCTAGCGGACTTCCATACGAGCAGTACTTC. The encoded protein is CAISEASGLPYEQYF.

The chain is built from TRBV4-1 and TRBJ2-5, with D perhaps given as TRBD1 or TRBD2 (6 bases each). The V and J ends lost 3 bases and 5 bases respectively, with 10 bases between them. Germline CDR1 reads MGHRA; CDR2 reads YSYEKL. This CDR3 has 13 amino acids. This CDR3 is CASSQVGGETQYF. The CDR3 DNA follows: TGCGCCAGCAGCCAGGTGGGGGGCGAGACCCAGTACTTC.

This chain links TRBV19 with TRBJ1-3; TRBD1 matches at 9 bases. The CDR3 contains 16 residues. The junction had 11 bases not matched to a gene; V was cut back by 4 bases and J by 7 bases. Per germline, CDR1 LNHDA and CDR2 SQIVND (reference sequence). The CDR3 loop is CASSTEEGQGHNTIYF. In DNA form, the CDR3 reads TGTGCCAGTAGTACCGAAGAAGGACAGGGGCACAACACCATATATTTT.

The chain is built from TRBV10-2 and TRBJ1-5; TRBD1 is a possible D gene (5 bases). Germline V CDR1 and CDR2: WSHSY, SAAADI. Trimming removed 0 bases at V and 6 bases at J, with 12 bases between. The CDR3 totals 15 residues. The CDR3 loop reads CASSESTVGGQPQHF. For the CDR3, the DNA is TGCGCCAGCAGTGAGTCTACGGTTGGGGGTCAGCCCCAGCATTTT.

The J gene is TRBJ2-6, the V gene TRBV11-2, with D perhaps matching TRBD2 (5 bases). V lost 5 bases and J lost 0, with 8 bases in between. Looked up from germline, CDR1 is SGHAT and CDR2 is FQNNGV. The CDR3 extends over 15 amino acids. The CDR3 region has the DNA TGTGCCAGCAGCCCCCGGGGCTCTGGGGCCAACGTCCTGACTTTC. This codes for CASSPRGSGANVLTF.

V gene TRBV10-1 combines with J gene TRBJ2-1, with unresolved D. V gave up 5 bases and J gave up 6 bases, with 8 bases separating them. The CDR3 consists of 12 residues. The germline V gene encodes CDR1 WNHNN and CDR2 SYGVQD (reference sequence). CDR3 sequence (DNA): TGCGCCAGCAGTTACGGTATCAATGAGCAGTTCTTC. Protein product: CASSYGINEQFF.

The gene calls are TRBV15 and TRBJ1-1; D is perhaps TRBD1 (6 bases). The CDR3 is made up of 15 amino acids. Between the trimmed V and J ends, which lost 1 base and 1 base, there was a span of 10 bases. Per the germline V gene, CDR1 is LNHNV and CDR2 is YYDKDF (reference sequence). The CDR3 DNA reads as TGTGCCACCAGCAGAGGGGCGGGGGCGAACACTGAAGCTTTCTTT. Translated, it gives CATSRGAGANTEAFF.

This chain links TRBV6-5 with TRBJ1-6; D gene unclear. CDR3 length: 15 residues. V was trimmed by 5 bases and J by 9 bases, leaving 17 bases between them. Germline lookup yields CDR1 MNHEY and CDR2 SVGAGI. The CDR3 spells CASSTSLDLGSPLHF. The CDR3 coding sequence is TGTGCCAGCAGTACCAGTCTGGATTTGGGTTCACCCCTCCACTTT.

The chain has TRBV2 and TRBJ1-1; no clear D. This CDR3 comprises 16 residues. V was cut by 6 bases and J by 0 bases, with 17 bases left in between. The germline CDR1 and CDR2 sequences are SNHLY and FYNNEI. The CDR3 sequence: CASRKDITLMNTEAFF. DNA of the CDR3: TGTGCCAGCAGGAAAGACATAACCCTCATGAACACTGAAGCTTTCTTT.

CDR3: CASSRQGPATYNEQFF. CDR3 in DNA: TGCGCCAGCAGCCGACAGGGGCCCGCAACCTACAATGAGCAGTTCTTC. The chain uses TRBV5-1 and TRBJ2-1, with 8 bases that match TRBD1. This CDR3 region has 16 residues. From germline, CDR1 is SGHRS and CDR2 YFSETQ. V shed 4 bases, J shed 2 bases, and the junction held 8 bases outside the gene matches. Using reference TRBV5-1 and TRBJ2-1 for the parts outside the CDR3, the full variable domain is KAGVTQTPRYLIKTRGQQVTLSCSPISGHRSVSWYQQTPGQGLQFLFEYFSETQRNKGNFPGRFSGRQFSNSRSEMNVSTLELGDSALYLCASSRQGPATYNEQFFGPGTRLTVL.

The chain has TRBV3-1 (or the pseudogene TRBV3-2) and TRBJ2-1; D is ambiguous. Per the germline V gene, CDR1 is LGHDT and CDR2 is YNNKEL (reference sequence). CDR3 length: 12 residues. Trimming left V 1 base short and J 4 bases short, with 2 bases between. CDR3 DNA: TGTGCCAGCAGCCAAGGTTACAATGAGCAGTTCTTC. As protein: CASSQGYNEQFF.

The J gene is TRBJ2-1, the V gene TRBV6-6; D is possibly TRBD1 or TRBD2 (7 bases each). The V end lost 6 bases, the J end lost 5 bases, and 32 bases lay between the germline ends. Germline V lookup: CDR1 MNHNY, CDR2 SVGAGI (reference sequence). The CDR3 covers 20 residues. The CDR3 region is CASSGRPWEGGVTGNNEQFF. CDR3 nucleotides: TGTGCCAGCAGCGGAAGACCGTGGGAGGGGGGGGTGACAGGGAACAATGAGCAGTTCTTC.

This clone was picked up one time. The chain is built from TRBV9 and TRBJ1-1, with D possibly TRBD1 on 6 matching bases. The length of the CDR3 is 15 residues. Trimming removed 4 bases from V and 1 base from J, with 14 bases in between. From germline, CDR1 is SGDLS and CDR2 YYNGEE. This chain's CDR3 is CASSNPRGKNTEAFF. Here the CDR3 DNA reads TGTGCCAGCAGCAACCCCAGGGGTAAGAACACTGAAGCTTTCTTT. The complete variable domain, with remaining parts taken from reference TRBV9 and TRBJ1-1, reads DSGVTQTPKHLITATGQRVTLRCSPRSGDLSVYWYQQSLDQGLQFLIQYYNGEERAKGNILERFSAQQFPDLHSELNLSSLELGDSALYFCASSNPRGKNTEAFFGQGTRLTVV.